A selection of T cell receptor beta chains follows, all from one sample in a study of T cell responses to AZD1222 COVID-19 vaccine. Some clones are missing from TCRdb's copy, which holds only in-frame ones; the method was immunoSEQ multiplex PCR. This sample has around 200,000 clones, with around 88% found just once. This specimen was peripheral blood, taken on day 0 of AZD1222 vaccination. These receptor sequences come from an adult in good health. CDR3s include the opening cysteine and the closing phenylalanine or tryptophan. The D gene is left open where the match is weak. Only part of the rows carry a size: once, few, many, or a class if the clone is expanded.

clone_size	j_call	d_call	v_call	cdr3_nt	cdr3_aa
.	TRBJ1-2	.	TRBV5-6	TGTGCCAGCAGCTGGCTGGGGGATGGCTACACCTTC	CASSWLGDGYTF
.	TRBJ2-7	.	TRBV6-5	TGTGCCAGCGGGGGGGACAGGTTCCACGAGCAGTACTTC	CASGGDRFHEQYF
.	TRBJ1-1	.	TRBV5-1	TGCGCCAGCAGTCTGATTGGGGGGCAGGGTGAAGCTTTCTTT	CASSLIGGQGEAFF
.	TRBJ1-1	.	TRBV10-1	TGCGCCAGCAGTGCAAAAAGGGGCACTGAAGCTTTCTTT	CASSAKRGTEAFF
.	TRBJ1-5	.	TRBV3-1/TRBV3-2	TGTGCCAGCAGCCAAGGGGGGGCACGCAATCAGCCCCAGCATTTT	CASSQGGARNQPQHF
.	TRBJ1-1	.	TRBV5-4	TGTGCCAGCAGCCCAAACCGGGGGTGGTCTTTCTTT	CASSPNRGWSFF
.	TRBJ1-5	.	TRBV28	TGTGCCACCAGAATAGGACGGGACGGTAGCAATCAGCCCCAGCATTTT	CATRIGRDGSNQPQHF
.	TRBJ1-1	TRBD1	TRBV5-1	TGCGCCAGCAGCACCATCAGGGGGCAGGGTGAAGCTTTCTTT	CASSTIRGQGEAFF
.	TRBJ1-2	.	TRBV14	TGTGCCAGCAGCCAAGATACAGGTTATGGCTACACCTTC	CASSQDTGYGYTF
.	TRBJ1-1	.	TRBV29-1	TGCAGCGTGATGGGACAAATGAACACTGAAGCTTTCTTT	CSVMGQMNTEAFF
.	TRBJ1-5	.	TRBV5-6	TGTGCCAGCAGCTTGGGGGCTAGCAATCAGCCCCAGCATTTT	CASSLGASNQPQHF
.	TRBJ1-5	TRBD1	TRBV7-2	TGTGCCAGCAGCTCAAGGACAGGTGGCAATCAGCCCCAGCATTTT	CASSSRTGGNQPQHF
.	TRBJ2-1	.	TRBV3-1/TRBV3-2	TGTGCCAGCAGCCAAGAATACAATGAGCAGTTCTTC	CASSQEYNEQFF
.	TRBJ1-2	.	TRBV14	TGTGCCAGCAGCCAAGATACTTACTATGGCTACACCTTC	CASSQDTYYGYTF
.	TRBJ1-3	.	TRBV28	TGTGCCGGCGGGACAACTGGAAACACCATATATTTT	CAGGTTGNTIYF
.	TRBJ1-1	.	TRBV6-5	TGTGCCAGCAGGTCAAACAGGGCCCTCACTGAAGCTTTCTTT	CASRSNRALTEAFF
.	TRBJ2-1	TRBD2	TRBV4-3	TGCGCCAGCAGCCAAGAGGGGGGGACCTACAATGAGCAGTTCTTC	CASSQEGGTYNEQFF
once	TRBJ1-1	.	TRBV10-3	TGTGCCATCGTGGCAGATAACACTGAAGCTTTCTTT	CAIVADNTEAFF
.	TRBJ1-5	TRBD1	TRBV2	TGTGCCAGCAGTGAACGGACAGGGGGCTCTTGGAGCAATCAGCCCCAGCATTTT	CASSERTGGSWSNQPQHF
few	TRBJ1-1	TRBD1	TRBV18	TGTGCCAGCTCACCTTGGGACAGGGGAATGAACACTGAAGCTTTCTTT	CASSPWDRGMNTEAFF
.	TRBJ2-7	.	TRBV27	TGTGCCAGCAGTCCGGGTCAAGGGTTTAACGAGCAGTACTTC	CASSPGQGFNEQYF
.	TRBJ1-1	.	TRBV12-5	TGTGCTAGTGGTTTAATACAGGGCCTGATGAACACTGAAGCTTTCTTT	CASGLIQGLMNTEAFF
.	TRBJ2-7	.	TRBV5-5	TGTGCCGGGCGGCGGGACGACTCCTACGAGCAGTACTTC	CAGRRDDSYEQYF
once	TRBJ2-2	.	TRBV6-5	TGTGCCAGCAGTTACGATCCCAGGGCTGGGGAGCTGTTTTTT	CASSYDPRAGELFF
.	TRBJ2-1	.	TRBV2	TGTGCCAGCAGTCCCCGCAGTGAGCAGTTCTTC	CASSPRSEQFF
.	TRBJ1-2	TRBD1	TRBV24-1	TGTGCCACCAGTGACCCGGACAGGGGCTATGGCTACACCTTC	CATSDPDRGYGYTF
.	TRBJ1-3	.	TRBV25-1	TGTGCCAGCAGTGACGAAGCGTCTGGAAACACCATATATTTT	CASSDEASGNTIYF
.	TRBJ2-3	.	TRBV7-2	TGTGCCAGCAGGACAACCCGGGGTGATACGCAGTATTTT	CASRTTRGDTQYF
.	TRBJ2-2	.	TRBV9	TGTGCCAGCAGCATTATCCCGGAGGGGGAGCTGTTTTTT	CASSIIPEGELFF
.	TRBJ1-5	.	TRBV5-1	TGCGCCAGCAGCTTGTATGGAGGAGGAAGCAATCAGCCCCAGCATTTT	CASSLYGGGSNQPQHF
.	TRBJ1-2	TRBD1	TRBV6-6	TGTGCCAGCAGACCCAGGACAGGTAGTGGCTACACCTTC	CASRPRTGSGYTF